This T cell receptor (beta chain) derives from a study of OX40 agonist ivuxolimab in advanced cancers. In the study overall: A partial response was reached by three patients: one with hepatocellular carcinoma and two with cutaneous melanoma.

Sampling times: baseline, cycle 4 day 1, cycle 7 day 1. Using immunoSEQ multiplex PCR, the repertoire was profiled, and TCRdb retains in-frame clones only, with some absent. The sample shows roughly 61,000 clones, 75% to 90% of them seen only once. Germline loops: CDR1 MGHRA, CDR2 YSYEKL. Trimming left V 6 bases short and J 1 base short, with 15 bases between. The CDR3 covers 15 residues. Here the sequenced sample was CD4+ or CD8+ T cells sorted from blood, taken in a trial of the OX40 agonist ivuxolimab. The V call is TRBV4-1, the J call TRBJ2-5; TRBD2 is a possible D gene (7 bases). The receptor was isolated from an adult with an advanced solid tumor such as melanoma, head and neck, liver or kidney cancer. CDR3 protein: CASSFSGDIQETQYF. CDR3 coding DNA: TGCGCCAGCAGTTTCAGCGGGGACATCCAAGAGACCCAGTACTTC.